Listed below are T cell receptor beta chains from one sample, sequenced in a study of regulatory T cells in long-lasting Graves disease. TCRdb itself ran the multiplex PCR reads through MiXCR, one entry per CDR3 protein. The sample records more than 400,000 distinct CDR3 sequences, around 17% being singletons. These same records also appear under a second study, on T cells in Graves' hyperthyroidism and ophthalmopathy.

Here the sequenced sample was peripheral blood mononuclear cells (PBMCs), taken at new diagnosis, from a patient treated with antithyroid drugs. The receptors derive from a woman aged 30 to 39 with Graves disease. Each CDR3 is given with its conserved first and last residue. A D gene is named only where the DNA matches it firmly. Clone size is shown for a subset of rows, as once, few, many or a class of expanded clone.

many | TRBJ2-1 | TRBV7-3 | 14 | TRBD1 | CASSLAPGGNEQFF | TGTGCCAGCAGCTTAGCCCCAGGGGGCAATGAGCAGTTCTTC
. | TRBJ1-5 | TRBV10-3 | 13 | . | CAISQASNQPQHF | TGTGCCATCAGCCAGGCAAGCAATCAGCCCCAGCATTTT
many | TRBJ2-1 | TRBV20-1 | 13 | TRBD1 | CSARTGHFNEQFF | TGCAGTGCCCGGACAGGCCACTTCAATGAGCAGTTCTTC
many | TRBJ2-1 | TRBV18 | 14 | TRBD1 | CASSMTGGLDEQFF | TGTGCCAGCTCAATGACAGGGGGCTTAGATGAGCAGTTCTTC
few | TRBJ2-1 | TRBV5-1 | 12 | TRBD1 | CASSYRGVEQFF | TGCGCCAGCAGCTACAGGGGGGTTGAGCAGTTCTTC
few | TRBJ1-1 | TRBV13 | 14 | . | CASSVRQTYTEAFF | TGTGCCAGCAGCGTAAGACAGACCTACACTGAAGCTTTCTTT
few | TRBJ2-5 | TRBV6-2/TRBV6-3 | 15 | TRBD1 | CASSYPTGGKETQYF | TGTGCCAGCAGTTACCCGACAGGGGGGAAGGAGACCCAGTACTTC
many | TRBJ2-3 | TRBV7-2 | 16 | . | CASSLVGGQFTDTQYF | TGTGCCAGCAGCTTAGTTGGGGGACAATTCACAGATACGCAGTATTTT
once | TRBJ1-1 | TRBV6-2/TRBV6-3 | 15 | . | CASSPLWGLNTEAFF | TGTGCCAGCAGCCCCCTTTGGGGGCTCAACACTGAAGCTTTCTTT
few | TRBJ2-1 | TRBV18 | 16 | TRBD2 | CASSIPGGSSYNEQFF | TGTGCCAGCTCAATTCCGGGAGGTAGCTCCTACAATGAGCAGTTCTTC
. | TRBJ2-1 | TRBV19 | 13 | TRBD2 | CASSIASGDEQFF | TGTGCCAGTAGTATAGCTAGCGGCGATGAGCAGTTCTTC
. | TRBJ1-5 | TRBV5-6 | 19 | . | CASSLGPPLGPYSNQPQHF | TGTGCCAGCAGCCTGGGACCGCCCCTTGGGCCTTATAGCAATCAGCCCCAGCATTTT
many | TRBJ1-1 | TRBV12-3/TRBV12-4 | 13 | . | CASSFGRYTEAFF | TGTGCCAGCAGTTTTGGCCGGTACACTGAAGCTTTCTTT
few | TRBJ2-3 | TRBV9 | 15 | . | CASSAAPLREDTQYF | TGTGCCAGCAGCGCTGCCCCCCTACGGGAAGATACGCAGTATTTT
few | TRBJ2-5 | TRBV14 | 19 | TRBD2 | CASSQGTSGPWGTQETQYF | TGTGCCAGCAGCCAAGGGACTAGCGGCCCATGGGGCACTCAAGAGACCCAGTACTTC
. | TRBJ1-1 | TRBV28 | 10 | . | CATTPGLAFF | TGTGCCACCACCCCGGGGTTAGCTTTCTTT
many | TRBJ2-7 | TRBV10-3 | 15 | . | CAISPTGRTNYEQYF | TGTGCCATCAGCCCAACGGGACGAACAAACTACGAGCAGTACTTC
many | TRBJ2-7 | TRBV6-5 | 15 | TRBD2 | CASSYLTSGAYEQYF | TGTGCCAGCAGTTATCTAACTAGCGGAGCCTACGAGCAGTACTTC
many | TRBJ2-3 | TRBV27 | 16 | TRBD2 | CASSLLAGGPEDTQYF | TGTGCCAGCAGTTTATTAGCGGGAGGGCCGGAAGATACGCAGTATTTT
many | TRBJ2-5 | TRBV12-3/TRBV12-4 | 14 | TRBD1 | CASSSGQAEETQYF | TGTGCCAGCAGTTCCGGACAGGCGGAAGAGACCCAGTACTTC
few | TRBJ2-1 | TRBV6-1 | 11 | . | CASIYTHEQFF | TGTGCCAGCATATACACCCATGAGCAGTTCTTC
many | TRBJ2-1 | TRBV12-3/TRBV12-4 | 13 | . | CASTKDMLGEQFF | TGTGCCAGCACCAAGGACATGCTGGGTGAGCAGTTCTTC
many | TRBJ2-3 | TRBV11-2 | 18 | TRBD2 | CASSSRGSSGRATDTQYF | TGTGCCAGCAGCTCCCGAGGTTCCAGCGGGAGGGCCACAGATACGCAGTATTTT
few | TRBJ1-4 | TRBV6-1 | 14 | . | CASTPNGVGEKLFF | TGTGCCAGCACCCCGAACGGGGTAGGGGAAAAACTGTTTTTT
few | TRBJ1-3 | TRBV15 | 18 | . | CATVQGSFIQSSGNTIYF | TGTGCCACGGTACAGGGTTCTTTTATACAGAGCTCTGGAAACACCATATATTTT
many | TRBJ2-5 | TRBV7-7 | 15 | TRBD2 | CASSSGLAGVETQYF | TGTGCTAGCAGCTCGGGACTAGCGGGGGTAGAGACCCAGTACTTC
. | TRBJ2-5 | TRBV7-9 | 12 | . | CASSLPTETQYF | TGTGCCAGCAGCTTACCCACAGAGACCCAGTACTTC
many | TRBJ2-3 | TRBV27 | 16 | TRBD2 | CASSSGLAVSTDTQYF | TGTGCCAGCAGTTCCGGACTAGCGGTTAGCACAGATACGCAGTATTTT
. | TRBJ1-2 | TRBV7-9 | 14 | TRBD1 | CASSLGQGEDGYTF | TGTGCCAGCAGCTTAGGACAGGGTGAGGATGGCTACACCTTC
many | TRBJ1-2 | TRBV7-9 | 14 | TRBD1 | CASTSSQGNYGYTF | TGTGCCAGCACCTCATCACAGGGGAACTATGGCTACACCTTC
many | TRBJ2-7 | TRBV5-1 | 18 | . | CASSLASGWDGPSYEQYF | TGCGCCAGCAGCTTGGCCTCTGGGTGGGACGGACCGTCCTACGAGCAGTACTTC
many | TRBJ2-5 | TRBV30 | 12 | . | CATGQKQETQYF | TGTGCCACCGGACAGAAACAAGAGACCCAGTACTTC
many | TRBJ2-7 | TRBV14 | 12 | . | CASSHNIYEQYF | TGTGCCAGCAGCCATAATATTTACGAGCAGTACTTC
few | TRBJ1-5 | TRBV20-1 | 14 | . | CSARQAAGNQPQHF | TGCAGTGCCAGACAGGCCGCAGGCAATCAGCCCCAGCATTTT
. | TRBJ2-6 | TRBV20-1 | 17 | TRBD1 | CSARVGQESSGANVLTF | TGCAGTGCTAGAGTGGGACAGGAGAGCTCTGGGGCCAACGTCCTGACTTTC
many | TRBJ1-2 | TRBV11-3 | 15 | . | CASSWGSGSNYGYTF | TGTGCCAGCAGTTGGGGCAGCGGATCTAACTATGGCTACACCTTC
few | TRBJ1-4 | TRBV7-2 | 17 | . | CASSPSRVQGTNEKLFF | TGTGCCAGCAGCCCCTCCCGTGTACAGGGAACTAATGAAAAACTGTTTTTT
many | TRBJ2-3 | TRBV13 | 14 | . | CASSSVWRTDTQYF | TGTGCCAGCAGCTCCGTATGGCGGACAGATACGCAGTATTTT
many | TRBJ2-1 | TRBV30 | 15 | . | CACTKRTAAYNEQFF | TGTGCCTGTACCAAGAGGACCGCAGCCTACAATGAGCAGTTCTTC
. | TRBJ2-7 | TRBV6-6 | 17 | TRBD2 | CASSYSSGTSGTYEQYF | TGTGCCAGCAGTTACTCGTCGGGGACTAGCGGGACCTACGAGCAGTACTTC
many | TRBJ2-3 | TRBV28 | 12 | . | CASSLPSDTQYF | TGTGCCAGCAGTTTACCATCAGATACGCAGTATTTT
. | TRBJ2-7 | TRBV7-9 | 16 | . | CASSLVTEAGTYEQYF | TGTGCCAGCAGCTTAGTGACTGAGGCAGGGACCTACGAGCAGTACTTC
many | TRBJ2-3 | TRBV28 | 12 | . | CASSRQRDTQYF | TGTGCCAGCAGTAGACAACGAGATACGCAGTATTTT
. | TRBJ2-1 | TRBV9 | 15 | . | CASSVNSNSYNEQFF | TGTGCCAGCAGCGTTAATTCTAACTCCTACAACGAGCAGTTCTTC
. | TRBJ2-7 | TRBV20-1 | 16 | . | CSAPSSFDSPGHEQYF | TGCAGTGCCCCCTCCTCCTTTGACTCTCCAGGGCACGAGCAGTACTTC
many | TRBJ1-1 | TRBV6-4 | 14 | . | CASSDTDRNTEAFF | TGTGCCAGCAGTGATACGGACAGGAACACTGAAGCTTTCTTT
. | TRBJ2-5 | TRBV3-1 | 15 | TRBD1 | CASSPTGQAGETQYF | TGTGCCAGCAGCCCAACGGGACAGGCGGGTGAGACCCAGTACTTC
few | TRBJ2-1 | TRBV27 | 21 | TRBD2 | CASSLMAGLAGGESSYNEQFF | TGTGCCAGCAGTTTGATGGCAGGACTAGCGGGAGGGGAAAGCTCCTACAATGAGCAGTTCTTC
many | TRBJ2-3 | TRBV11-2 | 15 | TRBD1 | CASSSLQGRGDTQYF | TGTGCCAGCAGCTCGCTACAGGGGAGAGGAGATACGCAGTATTTT
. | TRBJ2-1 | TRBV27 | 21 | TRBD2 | CASSQAPGLAGGESSYNEQFF | TGTGCCAGCAGTCAAGCGCCGGGACTAGCGGGAGGGGAAAGCTCCTACAATGAGCAGTTCTTC
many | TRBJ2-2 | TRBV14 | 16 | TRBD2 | CASSPRAGQNTGELFF | TGTGCCAGCAGCCCCCGAGCGGGGCAGAACACCGGGGAGCTGTTTTTT